These 9 T cell receptor beta chains were sequenced from one sample in a study of blood T cells in healthy people across ages. A second PCR, run for about 7 to 11 cycles, used a sample-barcoded 5' primer plus a J-beta primer mix. TCRdb fed the 5' RACE reads into MiXCR, producing one record per CDR3 protein. The sample comprises about 590,000 distinct CDR3 sequences, 25% to 30% of which are singletons, and approximately 15% rests with the top ten. Sequenced input: blood. The receptors here all came from a woman aged 80 or older in good health.

The chain joins TRBV7-2 to TRBJ1-1; D unclear. The V end lost 3 bases, the J end lost 5 bases, and 13 bases lay between the germline ends. CDR1 SGHTA and CDR2 FQGNSA come from the germline V gene. The CDR3 is 14 residues long. CDR3 amino acids: CASSLQAGKTEAFF. The CDR3 DNA reads as TGTGCCAGCAGCTTGCAGGCCGGGAAAACTGAAGCTTTCTTT.

This clonotype has just one count. This may stem from a read error, because a much larger clone lies one nucleotide away. The rearrangement joins TRBV9 to TRBJ2-1; D unresolved. V lost 0 bases and J lost 6, with 13 bases in between. Per the germline V gene, CDR1 is SGDLS and CDR2 is YYNGEE. The CDR3 loop spans 15 amino acids. CDR3 residues: CASSVDLGYGNEQFF. The CDR3 DNA reads TGTGCCAGCAGCGTAGATTTAGGGTATGGCAATGAGCAGTTCTTC.

This clonotype has a count of ten or more. The chain has TRBV7-2 and TRBJ1-1; no firm D call. The germline V gene encodes CDR1 SGHTA and CDR2 FQGNSA. The V gene lost 5 bases and the J gene lost 1 base, with 17 bases spanning the gap. The CDR3 totals 16 residues. CDR3 sequence reads: CASSAWTRPWNTEAFF. CDR3 coding DNA: TGTGCCAGCAGCGCCTGGACGCGTCCCTGGAACACTGAAGCTTTCTTT.

This clonotype was detected ten times or more. This chain uses TRBV4-2 with TRBJ1-2; D call uncertain. CDR1 LGHNA and CDR2 YNFKEQ come from the germline V gene. The CDR3 has 15 residues. V lost 0 bases and J lost 2, with 10 bases in between. The CDR3 DNA follows: TGTGCCAGCAGCCAAGAATTAAGAGACAACTATGGCTACACCTTC. Protein product: CASSQELRDNYGYTF.

Only a few counts were recorded for this clonotype. Compared with germline, one end of the junction differs, possibly owing to a read error. The chain employs TRBV6-2 or TRBV6-3 and TRBJ2-1; TRBD2 is a possible D gene (5 bases). The germline V gene has CDR1 MNHEY and CDR2 SVGEGT. The length of the CDR3 is 15 residues. CDR3 amino acids: CAGSVLRGGDNEQFF. CDR3 coding DNA: TGTGCCGGCAGCGTCCTACGAGGAGGCGACAATGAGCAGTTCTTC.

The chain combines TRBV9 with TRBJ2-2; a weak D match, TRBD2 (6 bases). This CDR3 spans 14 amino acids. V was clipped by 3 bases and J by 7 bases, with 13 bases between them. The germline CDR1 and CDR2 sequences are SGDLS and YYNGEE. CDR3 residues: CASSDLASDGELFF. The CDR3 nucleotides read TGTGCCAGCAGCGACCTAGCGAGTGACGGGGAGCTGTTTTTT.

This clonotype was observed many times. V usage is TRBV20-1 and J usage is TRBJ2-1; D gene uncertain. The CDR3 contains 14 residues. CDR1 DFQATT and CDR2 SNEGSKA come from the germline V gene (reference sequence). Trimming removed 2 bases at V and 2 bases at J, with 10 bases between. CDR3 nucleotides: TGCAGTGCTAGAAACCCAGAAACCTACAATGAGCAGTTCTTC. This codes for CSARNPETYNEQFF.

This clonotype was detected ten times or more. This may arise from a read error, as a much more abundant clone is one base away. The chain couples TRBV4-3 to TRBJ2-1; a weak D match, TRBD2 (5 bases). The DNA end is more similar to TRBJ2-7, so the J call may be wrong. CDR1 and CDR2 from the germline V gene are LGHNA and YSLEER. The length of the CDR3 is 17 residues. CDR3 protein: CASSQDSVLSSYNEQYF. As DNA, the CDR3 is TGCGCCAGCAGCCAAGATAGCGTCCTGAGCTCCTACAATGAGCAGTACTTC.

For this clonotype: A much larger clone is a single base away; this may be a read error. The J gene is TRBJ1-2, the V gene TRBV5-5; TRBD1 agrees at 7 bases. Germline trimming cut 5 bases from V and 4 bases from J; bases unmatched to any gene: 11. The CDR3 is made up of 15 amino acids. The V gene's germline CDR1 is SGHKS and CDR2 YYEKEE (reference sequence). In nucleotides, the CDR3 is TGTGCCAGCAGATTTGGACAGGAGGCCTTCTATGGCTACACCTTC. This codes for CASRFGQEAFYGYTF.